The clone carrying this TCR beta chain appeared once. The target antigen is unknown. The data belong to a study of T cell responses to AZD1222 COVID-19 vaccine. Study-wide results and limits: The study reported that nearly half of spike-specific TCRs target unmutated variant regions. The study identified only 6 or 7 AZD1222 recipients as seropositive at baseline. Spike-specific TCR depth and breadth grew after two AZD1222 doses. Mostly white British, mostly female donors; authors suggested clonal diversity may be underestimated.

V gave up 3 bases and J gave up 0 bases, with 12 bases separating them. Germline CDR1 MDHEN, CDR2 SYDVKM. The CDR3 has 16 amino acids. The method was immunoSEQ multiplex PCR; TCRdb's version includes in-frame clones alone and lacks a portion of them. The data show 90,000 to 150,000 clones, around nine tenths seen once. V usage is TRBV28 and J usage is TRBJ1-3; D is ambiguous. This clonotype was sampled from an adult in good health. Sequenced material: peripheral blood, taken on day 0 of AZD1222 vaccination. For the CDR3, the DNA is TGTGCCAGCAGTTTGAAGCGACAACCCTCTGGAAACACCATATATTTT. It is translated as CASSLKRQPSGNTIYF.